This TCR beta chain was sequenced during a study of T cells in Graves' hyperthyroidism and ophthalmopathy. Amplified regions were TCR beta CDR3 sequences from RNA transcripts. TCR CDR3 regions were first amplified by RT-PCR with HTBI primers. TCRdb re-analysed the multiplex PCR reads in MiXCR, keeping a single row per CDR3 protein. The sample lists about half a million distinct CDR3 sequences, approximately 25% occurring once. V was shortened by 5 bases and J by 1 base, with 12 bases between the two germline ends. Germline-derived CDR1 and CDR2 are SGHDT and YYEEEE. The CDR3 length is 14 residues. This clonotype originated in a woman in her twenties or thirties with Graves' ophthalmopathy. The chain employs TRBV5-6 and TRBJ1-1; D is perhaps TRBD1 (6 bases). Input material: blood. CDR3 region: CASRVGGTNTEAFF. CDR3 DNA: TGTGCCAGCAGGGTTGGGGGCACGAACACTGAAGCTTTCTTT.